Shown below are 25 T cell receptor beta chains from a single sample sequenced in a study of PD-1 blockade in classical Hodgkin lymphoma (TCRdb year 2020). The library was generated by the immunoSEQ multiplex PCR assay. Sourced from immuneACCESS, this table was stored by TCRdb with only in-frame sequences that have V and J called. A share of the clones is absent; for the studies checked, an unresolved V gene accounts for under half, and the remainder has no known explanation. Counted in this sample were about 93,000 clones; more than 70% of them appeared once. Around 8.9% of the sample is held by the ten biggest clonotypes. This sample's time point label indicates: cycle 4 day 1 (C4D1), after more than five weeks of nivolumab. Every trial patient had relapsed following autologous stem cell transplantation, and prior brentuximab vedotin exposure was what differed among cohorts A, B and C. The sample was peripheral blood mononuclear cells (PBMCs), taken before the fourth cycle of nivolumab. These TCRs come from a human donor with classical Hodgkin lymphoma.

With regard to this clone: This CDR3 is also generated by other DNA sequences in the sample. The chain employs TRBV4-2 and TRBJ2-3; 14 nucleotides match TRBD2. The germline V gene has CDR1 LGHNA and CDR2 YNFKEQ. This CDR3 is built from 16 residues. The J segment lost 6 bases and the V segment lost 4 bases, leaving 6 bases of the junction unmatched. The CDR3 is CASSPRLAGGTDTQYF. The CDR3 region has the DNA TGTGCCAGCAGCCCAAGACTAGCGGGGGGGACGGATACGCAGTATTTT.

V is TRBV28 and J is TRBJ2-3; 9 nucleotides agree with TRBD2. This CDR3 spans 16 amino acids. Germline V lookup: CDR1 MDHEN, CDR2 SYDVKM. Germline trimming cut 2 bases from V and 1 base from J; bases unmatched to any gene: 4. CDR3 nucleotide sequence: TGTGCCAGCAGTTTACGGTTAGCGGGGGGCACAGATACGCAGTATTTT. Protein: CASSLRLAGGTDTQYF.

The rearrangement uses TRBV11-2 and TRBJ2-1; weak D call: TRBD1 (6 bases). From germline, CDR1 is SGHAT and CDR2 FQNNGV. V was shortened by 5 bases and J by 4 bases, with 9 bases between the two germline ends. This CDR3 is built from 13 residues. CDR3 protein: CASSPTGYNEQFF. CDR3 nucleotides: TGTGCCAGCAGCCCGACAGGATACAATGAGCAGTTCTTC.

The genes are TRBV2 and TRBJ2-3, with D unclear. The CDR3 spans 12 residues. Germline V gives CDR1 SNHLY, CDR2 FYNNEI. Trimming left V 8 bases short and J 1 base short, with 7 bases between. As DNA, the CDR3 is TGTGCCAGCGGTCAGGGCACAGATACGCAGTATTTT. It encodes CASGQGTDTQYF.

The genes are TRBV11-2 and TRBJ2-7; D remains unclear. This CDR3 is 16 amino acids long. Trimming removed 0 bases at V and 0 bases at J, with 12 bases between. Germline CDR1 and CDR2: SGHAT and FQNNGV. The CDR3 DNA reads as TGTGCCAGCAGCTTAGATATCTTGGCGGCCTCCTACGAGCAGTACTTC. Amino acids: CASSLDILAASYEQYF.

The V and J genes are TRBV5-4 and TRBJ2-7; 10 positions match TRBD2. CDR1 is SGHNT, CDR2 YYREEE, per germline (reference sequence). The CDR3 totals 15 residues. Germline trimming cut 1 base from V and 5 bases from J; bases unmatched to any gene: 6. The chain's CDR3 is CASSLPTSGINEQYF. CDR3 coding DNA: TGTGCCAGCAGCTTGCCAACTAGCGGGATCAACGAGCAGTACTTC. Together with reference TRBV5-4 and TRBJ2-7, the CDR3 gives the full variable domain: ETGVTQSPTHLIKTRGQQVTLRCSSQSGHNTVSWYQQALGQGPQFIFQYYREEENGRGNFPPRFSGLQFPNYSSELNVNALELDDSALYLCASSLPTSGINEQYFGPGTRLTVT.

The V gene is TRBV7-3, the J gene TRBJ2-1; 11 positions match TRBD2. The CDR3 is 15 residues long. V lost 5 bases to trimming and J lost 5 bases; unmatched junction nucleotides: 5. CDR1 SGHTA and CDR2 FQGTGA come from the germline V gene. CDR3 in amino acids: CASSRLAGPDNEQFF. In DNA form, the CDR3 reads TGTGCCAGCAGCCGACTAGCGGGGCCCGACAATGAGCAGTTCTTC.

The V and J genes are TRBV7-2 and TRBJ1-3; D is uncertain. V was pared by 4 bases and J by 4 bases, with 5 bases between. Germline CDR1 SGHTA, CDR2 FQGNSA. CDR3 length equals 12 residues. CDR3 protein: CASSSRGNTIYF. CDR3 in DNA: TGTGCCAGCAGCTCAAGGGGAAACACCATATATTTT.

The rearrangement uses TRBV5-1 and TRBJ2-7, with D unclear. Germline CDR1 is SGHRS and CDR2 is YFSETQ. Trimming stripped 3 bases from V and 6 bases from J, with 10 bases between. The CDR3 spans 12 residues. In nucleotides, the CDR3 is TGCGCCAGCAGCTCCGGCGGTCCCGAGCAGTACTTC. It codes for CASSSGGPEQYF.

This chain connects TRBV7-6 to TRBJ2-1, with 7 bases lining up with TRBD1. Germline V gives CDR1 SGHVS, CDR2 FNYEAQ. The CDR3 sequence is 15 residues long. Trimming took 5 bases from V and 6 from J; bases not matched to a gene: 10. CDR3 coding DNA: TGTGCCAGCAGCCTAGGGGGCGGCTCGTTCAATGAGCAGTTCTTC. Encoded protein: CASSLGGGSFNEQFF.

The chain couples TRBV7-9 to TRBJ2-5; 8 bases are shared with TRBD2. Germline values: CDR1 SEHNR, CDR2 FQNEAQ (reference sequence). The J segment lost 3 bases and the V segment lost 2 bases, leaving 5 bases of the junction unmatched. This CDR3 spans 15 amino acids. For the CDR3, the DNA is TGTGCCAGCAGCTTAAGAGGGACTAGAGAAGAGACCCAGTACTTC. Its translation is CASSLRGTREETQYF.

The chain employs TRBV29-1 and TRBJ2-7; no definite D call. With 3 bases removed from V and 5 bases from J, the gap between germline ends came to 8 bases. The CDR3 has 11 amino acids. Germline CDR1 and CDR2: SQVTM and ANQGSEA. The CDR3 nucleotides are TGCAGCGTTGATAATTTGGACGAGCAGTACTTC. This translates into CSVDNLDEQYF.

The CDR3 sequence: CAIRRQGQGRRVPEAFF. Written as DNA, the CDR3 is TGTGCCATCAGGCGTCAGGGACAGGGACGGAGGGTTCCTGAAGCTTTCTTT. V usage is TRBV10-3 and J usage is TRBJ1-1, with TRBD1 matching 9 bases. Per germline, CDR1 ENHRY and CDR2 SYGVKD. Trimming at V came to 6 bases and at J to 6 bases, leaving 17 bases not matched to a gene. The CDR3 runs to 17 residues.

The rearrangement uses TRBV5-1 and TRBJ2-3, with D hard to call. CDR1 is SGHRS, CDR2 YFSETQ, per germline. The CDR3 extends over 14 amino acids. Trimming cost V 1 base and J 2 bases, with 8 bases left between them. The CDR3 loop reads CASSLSLNTDTQYF. CDR3 bases: TGCGCCAGCAGCTTGAGCCTAAACACAGATACGCAGTATTTT. The full variable domain, completed using reference TRBV5-1 and TRBJ2-3, is KAGVTQTPRYLIKTRGQQVTLSCSPISGHRSVSWYQQTPGQGLQFLFEYFSETQRNKGNFPGRFSGRQFSNSRSEMNVSTLELGDSALYLCASSLSLNTDTQYFGPGTRLTVL.

V gene TRBV5-1 combines with J gene TRBJ2-1; 9 bases match TRBD2. The J segment lost 7 bases and the V segment lost 4 bases, leaving 12 bases of the junction unmatched. This CDR3 has 16 amino acids. Germline lookup yields CDR1 SGHRS and CDR2 YFSETQ. DNA for the CDR3: TGCGCCAGCAGCATTCCTATAGCGGGGGTTTTTAATGAGCAGTTCTTC. The encoded protein is CASSIPIAGVFNEQFF.

The chain has TRBV2 and TRBJ2-1; maybe TRBD2 (6 bases). Germline CDR1 and CDR2: SNHLY and FYNNEI. V was pared by 8 bases and J by 8 bases, with 10 bases between. This CDR3 spans 11 amino acids. CDR3: CASGWGDEQFF. For the CDR3, the DNA is TGTGCCAGCGGCTGGGGGGATGAGCAGTTCTTC.

The J gene is TRBJ1-2, the V gene TRBV18, with TRBD1 as a possible D gene (5 bases). Trimming left V 4 bases short and J 5 bases short, with 20 bases between. There are 16 residues in the CDR3. From germline, CDR1 is KGHSH and CDR2 LQKENI. The CDR3 is CASSLTTVPDGYGYTF. CDR3 DNA: TGTGCCAGCTCACTTACGACAGTCCCTGATGGTTATGGCTACACCTTC.

The V call is TRBV18, the J call TRBJ1-1; D is ambiguous. The CDR3 is made up of 12 amino acids. Germline lookup yields CDR1 KGHSH and CDR2 LQKENI. Between the trimmed V and J ends, which lost 3 bases and 7 bases, there was a span of 9 bases. For the CDR3, the DNA is TGTGCCAGCTCACCGCTATCCCTTGAAGCTTTCTTT. It translates to CASSPLSLEAFF.

The genes are TRBV19 and TRBJ1-4; D is possibly TRBD1 (5 bases). The V gene lost 3 bases and the J gene lost 8 bases, with 13 bases spanning the gap. The CDR3 totals 14 residues. CDR1 and CDR2 from the germline V gene are LNHDA and SQIVND (reference sequence). The DNA for the CDR3 is TGTGCCAGTAGTATTGCGGGGCTGGCGGAAAAACTGTTTTTT. Encoded protein: CASSIAGLAEKLFF.

V usage is TRBV5-1 and J usage is TRBJ1-4, with 8 positions matching TRBD1. CDR3 length: 14 residues. CDR1 is SGHRS, CDR2 YFSETQ, per germline. V shed 4 bases, J shed 4 bases, and the junction held 3 bases outside the gene matches. The CDR3 is CASSTTGDNEKLFF. Here the CDR3 DNA reads TGCGCCAGCAGCACGACAGGGGATAATGAAAAACTGTTTTTT.

This chain links TRBV5-1 with TRBJ2-5; no firm D call. V was cut by 2 bases and J by 1 base, with 15 bases left in between. CDR3 length: 16 residues. Germline lookup yields CDR1 SGHRS and CDR2 YFSETQ. As DNA, the CDR3 is TGCGCCAGCAGCTTAGGTTATGAGGAACTCCAAGAGACCCAGTACTTC. Its translation: CASSLGYEELQETQYF.

This clone was detected a few times. J is TRBJ1-1 and V is TRBV29-1; 7 positions agree with TRBD1. Germline V gene lookup returns CDR1 SQVTM and CDR2 ANQGSEA. The CDR3 extends over 14 amino acids. J lost 5 bases, V lost 4 bases, and 10 bases had no gene match. The CDR3: CSVVGDRERTEAFF. CDR3 nucleotides: TGCAGCGTTGTGGGTGACAGGGAGAGAACTGAAGCTTTCTTT.

The CDR3 spells CAISESQGPEDGYTF. The CDR3 nucleotides are TGTGCCATCAGTGAGTCCCAGGGGCCTGAAGATGGCTACACCTTC. The V call is TRBV10-3, the J call TRBJ1-2, with TRBD1 as a possible D gene (6 bases). This CDR3 is 15 amino acids long. The V gene lost 0 bases and the J gene lost 6 bases, with 14 bases spanning the gap. The germline gives CDR1 ENHRY, CDR2 SYGVKD.

J is TRBJ2-4 and V is TRBV19; D assignment may be TRBD1 or TRBD2 (5 bases each). CDR3 length: 15 residues. Germline CDR1 LNHDA, CDR2 SQIVND (reference sequence). V lost 7 bases and J lost 0, with 13 bases in between. CDR3 in DNA: TGTGCCAGTAACCCCGGGACCCCAGCCAAAAACATTCAGTACTTC. Translating gives CASNPGTPAKNIQYF. The variable domain in full, completed from reference TRBV19 and TRBJ2-4, reads DGGITQSPKYLFRKEGQNVTLSCEQNLNHDAMYWYRQDPGQGLRLIYYSQIVNDFQKGDIAEGYSVSREKKESFPLTVTSAQKNPTAFYLCASNPGTPAKNIQYFGAGTRLSVL.

CDR3 protein: CASSPQRGPAPPGGYTF. The CDR3 DNA sequence: TGTGCCAGCTCACCACAGCGGGGCCCAGCTCCCCCCGGGGGCTACACCTTC. The V call is TRBV18, the J call TRBJ1-2; tentative D call: TRBD1 (5 bases). This CDR3 spans 17 amino acids. Trimming removed 1 base from V and 8 bases from J, with 23 bases in between. In germline, CDR1 is KGHSH, CDR2 LQKENI.